This TCR beta chain stems from a study of T cells in Graves' hyperthyroidism and ophthalmopathy. The overall study: Peripheral blood was drawn at first diagnosis, prior to all treatment.

Graves' hyperthyroidism was deemed stable given no ophthalmopathy progression within 18 months. Uncontrolled infection, other autoimmune disease, pregnancy or lactation excluded patients. Fresh 10 ml peripheral blood yielded PBMCs. This clonotype was detected a few times. Using RNA transcripts as the source, TCR beta CDR3 regions were amplified. The TCR CDR3 was amplified in a first-round RT-PCR using the HTBI primer set. MiXCR, run by TCRdb on the multiplex PCR reads, gives a single entry per CDR3 protein. Among around 300,000 distinct CDR3 sequences listed, more than 11% were seen once. The receptor was isolated from a woman under 40 with Graves' hyperthyroidism. The sequenced sample consisted of blood.

Here the CDR3 reads CASSPTTGSGANVLTF. In DNA, the CDR3 is TGTGCCAGTAGTCCAACGACAGGGTCTGGGGCCAACGTCCTGACTTTC. V is TRBV19 and J is TRBJ2-6; 7 bases line up with TRBD1. The length of the CDR3 is 16 residues. In germline, CDR1 is LNHDA, CDR2 SQIVND (reference sequence). The J segment lost 1 base and the V segment lost 5 bases, leaving 5 bases of the junction unmatched.